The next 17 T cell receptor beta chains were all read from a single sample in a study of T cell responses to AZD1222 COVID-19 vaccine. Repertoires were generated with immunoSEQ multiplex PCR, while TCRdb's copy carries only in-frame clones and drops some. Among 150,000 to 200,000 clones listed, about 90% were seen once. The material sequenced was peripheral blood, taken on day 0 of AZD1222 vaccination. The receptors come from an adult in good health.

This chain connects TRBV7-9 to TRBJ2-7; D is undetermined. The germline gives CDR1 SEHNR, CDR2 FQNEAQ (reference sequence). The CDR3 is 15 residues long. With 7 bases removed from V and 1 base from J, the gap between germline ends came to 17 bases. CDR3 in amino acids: CASILSGGGSYEQYF. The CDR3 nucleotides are TGTGCCAGCATCCTGTCGGGCGGCGGATCCTACGAGCAGTACTTC. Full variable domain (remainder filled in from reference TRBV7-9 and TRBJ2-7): DTGVSQNPRHKITKRGQNVTFRCDPISEHNRLYWYRQTLGQGPEFLTYFQNEAQLEKSRLLSDRFSAERPKGSFSTLEIQRTEQGDSAMYLCASILSGGGSYEQYFGPGTRLTVT.

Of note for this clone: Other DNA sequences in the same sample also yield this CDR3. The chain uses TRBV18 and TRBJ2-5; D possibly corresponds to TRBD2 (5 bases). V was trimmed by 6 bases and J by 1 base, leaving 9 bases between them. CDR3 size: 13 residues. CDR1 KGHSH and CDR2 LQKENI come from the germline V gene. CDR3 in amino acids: CASSRGSQETQYF. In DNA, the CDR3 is TGTGCCAGCTCCCGGGGATCCCAAGAGACCCAGTACTTC.

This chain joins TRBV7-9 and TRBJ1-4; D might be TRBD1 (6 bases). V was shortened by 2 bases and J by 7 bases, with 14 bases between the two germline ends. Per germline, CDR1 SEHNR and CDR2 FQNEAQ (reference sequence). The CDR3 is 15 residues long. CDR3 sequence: CASSLLSDRSEKLFF. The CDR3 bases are TGTGCCAGCAGCTTATTGTCCGACAGGAGTGAAAAACTGTTTTTT. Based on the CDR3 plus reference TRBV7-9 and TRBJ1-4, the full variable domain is DTGVSQNPRHKITKRGQNVTFRCDPISEHNRLYWYRQTLGQGPEFLTYFQNEAQLEKSRLLSDRFSAERPKGSFSTLEIQRTEQGDSAMYLCASSLLSDRSEKLFFGSGTQLSVL.

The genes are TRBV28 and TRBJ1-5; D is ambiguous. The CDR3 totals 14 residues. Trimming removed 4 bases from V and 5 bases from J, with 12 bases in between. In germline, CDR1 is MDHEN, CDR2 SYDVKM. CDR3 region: CASSSTPSYQPQHF. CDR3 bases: TGTGCCAGCAGTTCTACCCCCTCGTATCAGCCCCAGCATTTT. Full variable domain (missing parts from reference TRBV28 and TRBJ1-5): DVKVTQSSRYLVKRTGEKVFLECVQDMDHENMFWYRQDPGLGLRLIYFSYDVKMKEKGDIPEGYSVSREKKERFSLILESASTNQTSMYLCASSSTPSYQPQHFGDGTRLSIL.

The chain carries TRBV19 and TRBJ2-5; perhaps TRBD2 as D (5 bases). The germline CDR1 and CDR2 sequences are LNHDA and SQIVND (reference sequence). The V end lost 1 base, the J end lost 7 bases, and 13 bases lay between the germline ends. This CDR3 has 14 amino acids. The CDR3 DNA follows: TGTGCCAGTAGTATAGGGGATAGTCGGGGGACCCAGTACTTC. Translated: CASSIGDSRGTQYF.

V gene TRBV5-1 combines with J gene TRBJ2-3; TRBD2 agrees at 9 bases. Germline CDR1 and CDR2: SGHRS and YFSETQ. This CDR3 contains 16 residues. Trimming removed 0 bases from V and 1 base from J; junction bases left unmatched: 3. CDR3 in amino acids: CASSLGPSGGTDTQYF. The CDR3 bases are TGCGCCAGCAGCTTGGGCCCTAGCGGGGGCACAGATACGCAGTATTTT.

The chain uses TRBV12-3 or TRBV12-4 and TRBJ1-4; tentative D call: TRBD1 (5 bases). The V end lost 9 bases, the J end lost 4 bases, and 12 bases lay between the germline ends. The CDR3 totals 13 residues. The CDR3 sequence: CASLRDYNEKLFF. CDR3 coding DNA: TGTGCCAGTCTCAGGGATTATAATGAAAAACTGTTTTTT.

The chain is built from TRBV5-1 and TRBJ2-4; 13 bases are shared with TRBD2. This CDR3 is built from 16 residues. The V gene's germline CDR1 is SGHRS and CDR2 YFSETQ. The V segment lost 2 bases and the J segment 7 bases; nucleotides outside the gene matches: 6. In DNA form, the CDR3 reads TGCGCCAGCAGCTTAAATCTGGGACTAGCGGGGAACATTCAGTACTTC. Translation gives CASSLNLGLAGNIQYF.

CDR3 bases: TGTGCCAGCAGTCCTACAGGGGGACTTAATGAAAAACTGTTTTTT. Translating gives CASSPTGGLNEKLFF. The rearrangement joins TRBV28 to TRBJ1-4, with TRBD1 matching 8 bases. The CDR3 consists of 15 residues. V was clipped by 5 bases and J by 4 bases; unmatched bases: 6. Germline V gives CDR1 MDHEN, CDR2 SYDVKM.

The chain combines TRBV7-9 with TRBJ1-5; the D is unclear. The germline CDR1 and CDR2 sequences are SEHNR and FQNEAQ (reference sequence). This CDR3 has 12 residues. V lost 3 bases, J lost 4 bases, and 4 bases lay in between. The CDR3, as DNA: TGTGCCAGCAGCTTGGGTAATCAGCCCCAGCATTTT. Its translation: CASSLGNQPQHF.

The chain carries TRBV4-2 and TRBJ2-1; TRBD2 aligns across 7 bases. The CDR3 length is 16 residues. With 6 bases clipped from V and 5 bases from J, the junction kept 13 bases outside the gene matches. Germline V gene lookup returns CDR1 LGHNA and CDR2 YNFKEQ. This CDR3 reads CASSQKNEGTNNEQFF. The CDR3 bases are TGTGCCAGCAGTCAAAAAAACGAGGGGACTAACAATGAGCAGTTCTTC.

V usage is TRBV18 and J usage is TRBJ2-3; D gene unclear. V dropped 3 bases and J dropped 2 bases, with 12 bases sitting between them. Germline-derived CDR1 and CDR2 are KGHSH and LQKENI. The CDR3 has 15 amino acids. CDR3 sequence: CASSPELQTTDTQYF. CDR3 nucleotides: TGTGCCAGCTCACCTGAGTTACAGACCACAGATACGCAGTATTTT.

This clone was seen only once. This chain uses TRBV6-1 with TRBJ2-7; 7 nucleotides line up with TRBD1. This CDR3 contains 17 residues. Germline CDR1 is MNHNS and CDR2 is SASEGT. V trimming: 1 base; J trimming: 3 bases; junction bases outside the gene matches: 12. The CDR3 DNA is TGTGCCAGCAGTGAAGATTCTACCGGATACAGGGGCTACGAGCAGTACTTC. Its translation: CASSEDSTGYRGYEQYF.

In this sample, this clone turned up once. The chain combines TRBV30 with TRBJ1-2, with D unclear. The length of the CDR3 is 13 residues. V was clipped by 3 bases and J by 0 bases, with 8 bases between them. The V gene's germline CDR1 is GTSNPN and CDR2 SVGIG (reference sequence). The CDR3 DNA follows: TGTGCCTGGAGCGATCTAGCTAACTATGGCTACACCTTC. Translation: CAWSDLANYGYTF. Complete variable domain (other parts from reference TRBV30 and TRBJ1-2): SQTIHQWPATLVQPVGSPLSLECTVEGTSNPNLYWYRQAAGRGLQLLFYSVGIGQISSEVPQNLSASRPQDRQFILSSKKLLLSDSGFYLCAWSDLANYGYTFGSGTRLTVV.

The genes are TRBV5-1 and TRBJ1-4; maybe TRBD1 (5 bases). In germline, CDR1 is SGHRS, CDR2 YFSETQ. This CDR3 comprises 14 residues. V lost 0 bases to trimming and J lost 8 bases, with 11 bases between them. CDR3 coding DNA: TGCGCCAGCAGCTTGGACGGGACTGACGAAAAACTGTTTTTT. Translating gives CASSLDGTDEKLFF.

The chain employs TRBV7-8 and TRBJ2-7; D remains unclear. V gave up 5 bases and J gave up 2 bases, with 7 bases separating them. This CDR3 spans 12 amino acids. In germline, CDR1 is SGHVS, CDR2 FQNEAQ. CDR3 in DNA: TGTGCCAGCAGCGTCGGCCCCTACGAGCAGTACTTC. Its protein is CASSVGPYEQYF.

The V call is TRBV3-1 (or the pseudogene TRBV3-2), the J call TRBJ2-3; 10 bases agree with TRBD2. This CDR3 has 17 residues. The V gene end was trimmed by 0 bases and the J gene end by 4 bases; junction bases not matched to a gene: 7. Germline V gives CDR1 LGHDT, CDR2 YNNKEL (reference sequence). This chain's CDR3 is CASSQETALAGADTQYF. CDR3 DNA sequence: TGTGCCAGCAGCCAAGAAACGGCGCTAGCGGGAGCAGATACGCAGTATTTT.